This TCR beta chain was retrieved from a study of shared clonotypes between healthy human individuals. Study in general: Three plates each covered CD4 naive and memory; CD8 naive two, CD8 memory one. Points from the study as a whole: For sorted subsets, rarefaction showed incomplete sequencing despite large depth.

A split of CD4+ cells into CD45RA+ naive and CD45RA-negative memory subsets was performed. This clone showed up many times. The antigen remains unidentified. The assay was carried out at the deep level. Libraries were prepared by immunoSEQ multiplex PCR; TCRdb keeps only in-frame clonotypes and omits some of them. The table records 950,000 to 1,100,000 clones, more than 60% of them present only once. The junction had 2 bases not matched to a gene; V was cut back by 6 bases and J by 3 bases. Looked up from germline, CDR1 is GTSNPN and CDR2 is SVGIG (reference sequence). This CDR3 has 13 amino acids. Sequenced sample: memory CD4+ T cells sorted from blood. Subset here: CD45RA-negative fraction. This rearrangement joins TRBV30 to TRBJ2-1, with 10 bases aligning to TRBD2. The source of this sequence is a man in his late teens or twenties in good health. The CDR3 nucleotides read TGTGCCTGTACTAGCGGGGACTACAATGAGCAGTTCTTC. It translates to CACTSGDYNEQFF.